A single sample is the source of the 15 T cell receptor beta chains below, sequenced in a study of blood T cell repertoires in COVID-19. The method was immunoSEQ multiplex PCR; TCRdb's version includes in-frame clones alone and lacks a portion of them. The table includes more than 150,000 clones, roughly nine tenths detected once. Sequences were obtained from peripheral blood. The receptors originated from a man in his sixties or seventies with active or convalescent COVID-19.

The chain links TRBV28 to TRBJ1-5; D is uncertain. The germline V gene encodes CDR1 MDHEN and CDR2 SYDVKM. V gave up 3 bases and J gave up 2 bases, with 11 bases separating them. The CDR3 consists of 15 residues. This chain's CDR3 is CASSLGSQRNQPQHF. The CDR3, as DNA: TGTGCCAGCAGTTTGGGCTCCCAGCGCAATCAGCCCCAGCATTTT.

The chain recombines TRBV29-1 with TRBJ2-7; 8 bases agree with TRBD1. This CDR3 contains 14 residues. V lost 4 bases to trimming and J lost 3 bases; unmatched junction nucleotides: 8. The germline V gene has CDR1 SQVTM and CDR2 ANQGSEA. The CDR3 here is CSVVRQGPDYEQYF. CDR3 nucleotide sequence: TGCAGCGTTGTAAGACAGGGGCCCGACTACGAGCAGTACTTC.

The genes are TRBV9 and TRBJ1-1; D is perhaps TRBD1 (5 bases). The CDR3 has 13 amino acids. Germline V CDR1 and CDR2: SGDLS, YYNGEE. Between the trimmed V and J ends, which lost 4 bases and 1 base, there was a span of 8 bases. The CDR3 loop reads CASSYDRNTEAFF. CDR3 bases: TGTGCCAGCAGCTACGACAGGAACACTGAAGCTTTCTTT.

The J gene is TRBJ1-2, the V gene TRBV7-6; TRBD1 aligns across 11 bases. Trimming took 1 base from V and 4 from J; bases not matched to a gene: 14. This CDR3 has 19 residues. Per germline, CDR1 SGHVS and CDR2 FNYEAQ. The CDR3 spells CASSLGSVGTGGLLYGYTF. CDR3 nucleotide sequence: TGTGCCAGCAGCTTAGGGAGCGTTGGGACAGGGGGACTACTCTATGGCTACACCTTC.

This clone appeared a few times. The J gene is TRBJ2-7, the V gene TRBV6-5; maybe TRBD1 (6 bases). The germline V gene encodes CDR1 MNHEY and CDR2 SVGAGI. V lost 6 bases and J lost 1, with 10 bases in between. The CDR3 runs 13 residues. CDR3 in DNA: TGTGCCAGCAGACGTACAGGGTCCTACGAGCAGTACTTC. As protein: CASRRTGSYEQYF.

The chain employs TRBV11-2 and TRBJ2-5, with 8 bases aligning to TRBD1. J gave up 2 bases and V 6 bases, and 8 bases lay outside the gene matches. CDR3 length equals 15 residues. Germline loops: CDR1 SGHAT, CDR2 FQNNGV. For the CDR3, the DNA is TGTGCCAGCAGACGGGACAGGAGTTATCAAGAGACCCAGTACTTC. Its protein is CASRRDRSYQETQYF.

This clone appeared many times. This chain joins TRBV30 and TRBJ1-2, with D possibly TRBD1 on 5 matching bases. Between the trimmed V and J ends, which lost 2 bases and 3 bases, there was a span of 10 bases. From germline, CDR1 is GTSNPN and CDR2 SVGIG (reference sequence). The CDR3 spans 13 residues. The CDR3 reads CAWSLDRHYGYTF. The CDR3 bases are TGTGCCTGGAGTCTCGACAGACACTATGGCTACACCTTC.

CDR3 nucleotides: TGTGCCAGCAGTCGACAGGGGAACACTGAAGCTTTCTTT. Translating it yields CASSRQGNTEAFF. The V call is TRBV2, the J call TRBJ1-1; 7 bases are a match to TRBD1. In germline, CDR1 is SNHLY, CDR2 FYNNEI. The trim removed 5 bases at V and 1 base at J, leaving 1 base unmatched. The CDR3 is 13 amino acids.

The chain combines TRBV7-9 with TRBJ1-1; TRBD1 matches 8 bases. V trimming: 5 bases; J trimming: 4 bases; junction bases outside the gene matches: 6. This CDR3 contains 14 residues. CDR1 and CDR2 (germline): SEHNR, FQNEAQ (reference sequence). The CDR3 sequence: CASSNRQGITEAFF. CDR3 nucleotides: TGTGCCAGCAGCAACAGACAGGGGATCACTGAAGCTTTCTTT.

A single count supports this clone. This chain connects TRBV6-5 to TRBJ1-1; TRBD1 agrees at 9 bases. The CDR3 is made up of 15 amino acids. Germline V gene data show CDR1 as MNHEY and CDR2 as SVGAGI. The ends lost 5 bases at V and 7 bases at J; junction bases unmatched: 11. CDR3: CASSKGTGNFGEAFF. DNA for the CDR3: TGTGCCAGCAGTAAGGGGACAGGGAATTTCGGTGAAGCTTTCTTT.

The V gene is TRBV5-1, the J gene TRBJ2-7; 7 bases line up with TRBD1. The trim removed 2 bases at V and 2 bases at J, leaving 4 bases unmatched. The germline V gene encodes CDR1 SGHRS and CDR2 YFSETQ. CDR3 length equals 14 residues. CDR3 in amino acids: CASSFRQGPYEQYF. The DNA for the CDR3 is TGCGCCAGCAGCTTCCGACAGGGCCCCTACGAGCAGTACTTC.

The chain uses TRBV28 and TRBJ1-3; D not certain. The length of the CDR3 is 17 residues. V lost 4 bases and J 0 bases, leaving 16 bases between the germline ends. From germline, CDR1 is MDHEN and CDR2 SYDVKM. The CDR3 DNA reads TGTGCCAGCAGTTCCCCCCACCCGGGGAACTCTGGAAACACCATATATTTT. Protein sequence: CASSSPHPGNSGNTIYF. Drawing the rest from reference TRBV28 and TRBJ1-3, the complete variable domain is DVKVTQSSRYLVKRTGEKVFLECVQDMDHENMFWYRQDPGLGLRLIYFSYDVKMKEKGDIPEGYSVSREKKERFSLILESASTNQTSMYLCASSSPHPGNSGNTIYFGEGSWLTVV.

The V and J genes are TRBV28 and TRBJ1-5; D might be TRBD1 (5 bases). Per the germline V gene, CDR1 is MDHEN and CDR2 is SYDVKM. This CDR3 has 17 residues. Trimming cost V 1 base and J 2 bases, with 15 bases left between them. CDR3 amino acids: CASSLYLGGKGNQPQHF. The CDR3 DNA is TGTGCCAGCAGTTTATATCTGGGGGGTAAGGGCAATCAGCCCCAGCATTTT.

This clone has more than one count but fewer than ten. CDR3 amino acids: CASSLDTGVETQYF. The DNA for the CDR3 is TGCGCCAGCAGCTTGGACACAGGGGTTGAGACCCAGTACTTC. This chain uses TRBV5-1 with TRBJ2-5; 7 positions match TRBD1. Germline V gene lookup returns CDR1 SGHRS and CDR2 YFSETQ. Trimming removed 0 bases from V and 5 bases from J; junction bases left unmatched: 4. The CDR3 covers 14 residues.

The chain employs TRBV9 and TRBJ1-2; D is perhaps TRBD1 (5 bases). In germline, CDR1 is SGDLS, CDR2 YYNGEE. Deletions cut 10 bases from V and 4 bases from J, with 14 bases between. The CDR3 totals 12 residues. CDR3 sequence: CASGGIGYGYTF. DNA for the CDR3: TGTGCCTCCGGGGGAATCGGCTATGGCTACACCTTC.